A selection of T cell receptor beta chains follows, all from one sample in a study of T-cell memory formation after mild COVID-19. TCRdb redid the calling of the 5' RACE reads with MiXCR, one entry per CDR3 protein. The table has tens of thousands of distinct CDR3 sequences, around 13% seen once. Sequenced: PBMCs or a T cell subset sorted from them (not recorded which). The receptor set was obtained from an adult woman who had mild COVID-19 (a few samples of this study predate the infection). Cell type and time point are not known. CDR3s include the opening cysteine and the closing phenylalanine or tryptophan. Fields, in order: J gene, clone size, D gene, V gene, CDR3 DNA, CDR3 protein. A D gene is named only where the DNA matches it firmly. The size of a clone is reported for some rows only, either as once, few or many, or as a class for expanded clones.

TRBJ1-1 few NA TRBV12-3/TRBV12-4 TGTGCCAGCAGTTTAGGAGGGAGAGCTTTCTTT CASSLGGRAFF
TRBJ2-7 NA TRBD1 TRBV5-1 TGCGCCAGCAACGGACAGGGGGAGTTCGACGAGCAGTACTTC CASNGQGEFDEQYF
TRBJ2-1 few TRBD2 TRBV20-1 TGCAGTGCTAGGGGTACTAGCGGGGCCTACAATGAGCAGTTCTTC CSARGTSGAYNEQFF
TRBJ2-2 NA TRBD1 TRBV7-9 TGTGCCAGCAGCTCCCGGACAGGACTTAACACCGGGGAGCTGTTTTTT CASSSRTGLNTGELFF
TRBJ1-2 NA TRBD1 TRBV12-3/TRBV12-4 TGTGCCAGCAGTAACCGACAGGGGTGGGGTGGCTACACCTTC CASSNRQGWGGYTF
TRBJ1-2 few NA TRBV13 TGTGCCAGCAGCCCATTTGTAGTTCCGAACTATGGCTACACCTTC CASSPFVVPNYGYTF
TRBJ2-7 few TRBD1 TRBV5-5 TGTGCCAGCAGCTTGGAGTCGGGGGAGGTGGGACAGGGAATATACGAGCAGTACTTC CASSLESGEVGQGIYEQYF
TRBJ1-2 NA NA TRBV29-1 TGCAGCGTTCCCAACATCCTGGACACGGGCTATGGCTACACCTTC CSVPNILDTGYGYTF
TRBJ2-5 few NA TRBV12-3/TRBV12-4 TGTGCCAGCAGTTTATCCACAGTGAAGACCCAGTACTTC CASSLSTVKTQYF
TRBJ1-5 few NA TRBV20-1 TGCAGTGCTAGAGATCGTGGTCAGCCTTTCAATCAGCCCCAGCATTTT CSARDRGQPFNQPQHF
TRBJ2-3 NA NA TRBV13 TGTGCCAGCAGCCCCCGACAGGTGGGCACAGATACGCAGTATTTT CASSPRQVGTDTQYF
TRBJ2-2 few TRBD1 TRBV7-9 TGTGCCAGCAGCTTAGGGGGACAGAAGAACACCGGGGAGCTGTTTTTT CASSLGGQKNTGELFF
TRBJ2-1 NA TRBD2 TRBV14 TGTGCCAGCAGCCCTCCGGGGGGCTCCTACAATGAGCAGTTCTTC CASSPPGGSYNEQFF
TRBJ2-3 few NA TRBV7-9 TGTGCCAGCAGCCCCCGGGCCGAGGATACGCAGTATTTT CASSPRAEDTQYF
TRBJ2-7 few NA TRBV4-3 TGCGCCAGCAGCCCAGGACGCCAGGGGAGCTCCTACGAGCAGTACTTC CASSPGRQGSSYEQYF
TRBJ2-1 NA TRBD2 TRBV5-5 TGTGCCAGCAGCACACTAGCGGGGGGGCCCCATGAGCAGTTCTTC CASSTLAGGPHEQFF
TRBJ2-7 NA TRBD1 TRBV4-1 TGCGCCAGCAGCCAACGGACAGGGGTGATCTACGAGCAGTACTTC CASSQRTGVIYEQYF
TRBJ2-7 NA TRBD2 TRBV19 TGTGCCAGTTCCGCCTCACTAGCGGGGGTCCCCGAGCAGTACTTC CASSASLAGVPEQYF
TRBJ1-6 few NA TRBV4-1 TGCGCCAGCAGCCATCCCGCGGGATATAATTCACCCCTCCACTTT CASSHPAGYNSPLHF
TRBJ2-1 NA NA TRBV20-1 TGCAGTGCTAGAGACACACTAGCTGGGGCCAATGAGCAGTTCTTC CSARDTLAGANEQFF
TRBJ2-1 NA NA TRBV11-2 TGTGCCAGCAGCTTAGGGGTCCGCCCGGGGAATGAGCAGTTCTTC CASSLGVRPGNEQFF
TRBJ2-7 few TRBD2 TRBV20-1 TGCAGTGCTAGAGATTGGGAGCGGGGGTTCTCCTACGAGCAGTACTTC CSARDWERGFSYEQYF
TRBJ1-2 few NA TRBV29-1 TGCAGCGTTGGCTCCGGCTATGGCTACACCTTC CSVGSGYGYTF
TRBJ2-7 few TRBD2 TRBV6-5 TGTGCCAGCAAGCCGGAACACAGCGGGGGAATCTACGAGCAGTACTTC CASKPEHSGGIYEQYF
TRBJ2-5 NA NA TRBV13 TGTGCCAGTCGCCCCTCGGGGGCGTCAAGAGAGACCCAGTACTTC CASRPSGASRETQYF
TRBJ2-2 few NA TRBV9 TGTGCCAGCAGCGTAGCTAGCGTACAAACCGGGGAGCTGTTTTTT CASSVASVQTGELFF
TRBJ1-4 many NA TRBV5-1 TGCGCCAGCAGGACGGACCTTAATGAAAAACTGTTTTTT CASRTDLNEKLFF
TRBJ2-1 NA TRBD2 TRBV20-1 TGCAGTGCTAGAGCTGGACTAGCGGGGGACCGAGCTGAGCAGTTCTTC CSARAGLAGDRAEQFF
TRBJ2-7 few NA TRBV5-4 TGTGCCAGCAGCTTGGGGATAGCGGAGAGCTCCTACGAGCAGTACTTC CASSLGIAESSYEQYF
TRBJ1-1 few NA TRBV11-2 TGTGCCAGCAGCTTAGAGGCAGCCCTTGAAGCTTTCTTT CASSLEAALEAFF
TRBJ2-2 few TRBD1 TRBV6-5 TGTGCCAGCAATCGACAGGGGTATACCGGGGAGCTGTTTTTT CASNRQGYTGELFF
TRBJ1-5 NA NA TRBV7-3 TGTGCCAGCAGCTTAATTCGCGATAGCAATCAGCCCCAGCATTTT CASSLIRDSNQPQHF
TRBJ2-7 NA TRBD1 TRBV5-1 TGCGCCAGCAGGCCCGGGACAGGGCTCTCCTACGAGCAGTACTTC CASRPGTGLSYEQYF
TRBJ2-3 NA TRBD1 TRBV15 TGTGCCACCAGCAGGGTCAGGGGGAGCACAGATACGCAGTATTTT CATSRVRGSTDTQYF
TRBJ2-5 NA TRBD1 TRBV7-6 TGTGCCAGCAGCTTATCAGGGGGCGGATACCCCCAAGAGACCCAGTACTTC CASSLSGGGYPQETQYF
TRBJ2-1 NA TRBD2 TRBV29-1 TGCAGCGTTTCAGCAGCGGGAGGATCAGACAATGAGCAGTTCTTC CSVSAAGGSDNEQFF
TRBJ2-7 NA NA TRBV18 TGTGCCAGCTCACCGTCCAGGATTTACGAGCAGTACTTC CASSPSRIYEQYF
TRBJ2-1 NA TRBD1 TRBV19 TGTGCCAGTAGTATCGACAGGGTCGGCGAGCAGTTCTTC CASSIDRVGEQFF
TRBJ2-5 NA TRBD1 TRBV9 TGTGCCAGCAGCGCCCAGGGACAGGGGAGACAGTACTTC CASSAQGQGRQYF
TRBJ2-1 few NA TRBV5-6 TGTGCCAGCAGTTCACCCCCGGGACACTGGGACAATGAGCAGTTCTTC CASSSPPGHWDNEQFF
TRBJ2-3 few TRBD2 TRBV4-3 TGCGCCAGCAGCCAAGGACTAGCGGGAGTACCAGATACGCAGTATTTT CASSQGLAGVPDTQYF
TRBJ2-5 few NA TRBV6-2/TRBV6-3 TGTGCCAGCAGTTACCTCCCGGGGGCGGGAGTCCAAGAGACCCAGTACTTC CASSYLPGAGVQETQYF
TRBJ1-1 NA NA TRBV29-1 TGCAGCGCTGGGGTCCCGGGTAACACTGAAGCTTTCTTT CSAGVPGNTEAFF
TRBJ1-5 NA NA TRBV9 TGTGCCAGCAGCCCCGAAGACAGGCCGGATCAGCCCCAGCATTTT CASSPEDRPDQPQHF
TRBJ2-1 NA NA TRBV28 TGTGCCAGCAGTTTTCCCGGCGGGGACAATGAGCATTTCTTC CASSFPGGDNEHFF
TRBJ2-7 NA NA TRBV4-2 TGTGCCAGCAGCCAAGGAGGGAGCTCCGACGAGCAGTACTTC CASSQGGSSDEQYF
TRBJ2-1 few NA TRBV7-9 TGTGCCAGCAGCTGGACTGGTAGCAATGAGCAGTTCTTC CASSWTGSNEQFF
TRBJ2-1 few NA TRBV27 TGTGCCAGCAGTTTTATTTTAGGCGGGGCAGATGAGCAGTTCTTC CASSFILGGADEQFF
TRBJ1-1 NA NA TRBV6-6 TGTGCCAGCAGTTCCACTATCCCGTGGGGCACTGAAGCTTTCTTT CASSSTIPWGTEAFF
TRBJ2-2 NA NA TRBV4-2 TGTGCCAGCAGCCAAGATGTCGACAAAGCCGACACCGGGGAGCTGTTTTTT CASSQDVDKADTGELFF
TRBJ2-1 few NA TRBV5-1 TGCGCCAGCAGCCCCCGCCTTTCCAATGAGCAGTTCTTC CASSPRLSNEQFF
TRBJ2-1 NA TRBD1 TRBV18 TGTGCCAGCTCACCCCACCAGGGGGCCGCGGTAAATGAGCAGTTCTTC CASSPHQGAAVNEQFF